These 18 T cell receptor beta chains were sequenced from one sample in a study of beta chain features in type 1 diabetes. Reverse transcribing all isolated RNA meant expressed TCRB transcripts were sequenced. Libraries were prepared by immunoSEQ multiplex PCR; TCRdb keeps only in-frame clonotypes and omits some of them. The sample carries 400,000 to 550,000 clones, approximately 10% recorded once. The sample taken for sequencing was naive CD4+ T cells from blood. All receptors derive from a woman under 30 in good health.

This clone appeared a few times. This chain joins TRBV4-1 and TRBJ2-7, with D hard to call. CDR1 and CDR2 (germline): MGHRA, YSYEKL. CDR3 length: 14 residues. Trimming removed 1 base at V and 3 bases at J, with 10 bases between. The CDR3 sequence: CASSQADPDYEQYF. The CDR3 nucleotides are TGCGCCAGCAGCCAAGCGGACCCAGACTACGAGCAGTACTTC.

This clone turned up a few times. CDR3 sequence reads: CASSQARGGMDTQYF. CDR3 DNA: TGTGCCAGCAGCCAAGCTAGAGGGGGGATGGATACGCAGTATTTT. The V call is TRBV4-2, the J call TRBJ2-3, with D perhaps assigned TRBD1 or TRBD2 (6 bases each). CDR1 is LGHNA and CDR2 is YNFKEQ in the germline V gene. There are 15 residues in the CDR3. Deletions cut 1 base from V and 6 bases from J, with 14 bases between.

This clone was picked up a small number of times. The J gene is TRBJ2-1, the V gene TRBV7-8; 7 bases line up with TRBD2. This CDR3 spans 17 amino acids. Germline V gives CDR1 SGHVS, CDR2 FQNEAQ. The trim removed 5 bases at V and 0 bases at J, leaving 10 bases unmatched. The CDR3 sequence is CASSESLSGTSYNEQFF. In DNA form, the CDR3 reads TGTGCCAGCAGCGAATCCCTCAGCGGGACCTCCTACAATGAGCAGTTCTTC.

This clone was observed a few times. The chain uses TRBV28 and TRBJ2-1; D is undetermined. This CDR3 spans 15 amino acids. The V end was cut by 7 bases, the J end by 3 bases, with 16 bases between. In germline, CDR1 is MDHEN, CDR2 SYDVKM. The CDR3 sequence is CASKHQTLYYNEQFF. The CDR3 nucleotides read TGTGCCAGCAAACACCAGACGCTCTACTACAATGAGCAGTTCTTC.

There are a few counts of this clone. The chain employs TRBV7-2 and TRBJ1-1; TRBD1 agrees at 8 bases. This CDR3 region has 12 residues. Germline-derived CDR1 and CDR2 are SGHTA and FQGNSA. V lost 5 bases, J lost 8 bases, and 4 bases stayed unmatched. CDR3 nucleotide sequence: TGTGCCAGCAGCATCAGGACAGGGGAAGCTTTCTTT. It encodes CASSIRTGEAFF.

This clone was observed a few times. The rearrangement uses TRBV4-1 and TRBJ2-3; 8 bases are a match to TRBD1. CDR1 is MGHRA, CDR2 YSYEKL, per germline. V trimming: 0 bases; J trimming: 1 base; junction bases outside the gene matches: 3. The CDR3 is made up of 16 amino acids. The CDR3 DNA follows: TGCGCCAGCAGCCAAGATTTGGGACAGGGCACAGATACGCAGTATTTT. Its protein product is CASSQDLGQGTDTQYF.

The chain employs TRBV2 and TRBJ1-4; 7 bases line up with TRBD1. The CDR3 length is 13 residues. J was trimmed by 12 bases and V by 4 bases; bases with no gene match: 8. Per the germline V gene, CDR1 is SNHLY and CDR2 is FYNNEI. The CDR3 nucleotides read TGTGCCAGCAGTGGAGTGGGACAGAGCCAACTGTTTTTT. This translates into CASSGVGQSQLFF.

The chain combines TRBV14 with TRBJ2-2; D is uncertain. This CDR3 is built from 14 residues. Germline CDR1 SGHDN, CDR2 FVKESK. Trimming left V 5 bases short and J 3 bases short, with 10 bases between. CDR3 residues: CASSTRPHTGELFF. The CDR3 DNA reads TGTGCCAGCAGCACAAGACCGCACACCGGGGAGCTGTTTTTT.

This clone was counted between two and nine times. CDR3 amino acids: CASSFRAGTKSTDTQYF. DNA of the CDR3: TGTGCCAGCAGCTTCCGAGCGGGGACGAAAAGCACAGATACGCAGTATTTT. This chain joins TRBV7-2 and TRBJ2-3; TRBD2 matches at 7 bases. CDR3 size: 17 residues. The V segment lost 3 bases and the J segment 0 bases; nucleotides outside the gene matches: 9. Germline CDR1 is SGHTA and CDR2 is FQGNSA.

This clone was found a few times. The chain recombines TRBV7-8 with TRBJ2-3; 12 bases agree with TRBD2. V was clipped by 5 bases and J by 5 bases; unmatched bases: 2. The CDR3 covers 14 residues. Germline-derived CDR1 and CDR2 are SGHVS and FQNEAQ. CDR3 in amino acids: CASSQTSGGDTQYF. As DNA, the CDR3 is TGTGCCAGCAGCCAGACTAGCGGGGGAGATACGCAGTATTTT.

This chain uses TRBV5-1 with TRBJ1-1; no firm D call. The CDR3 consists of 14 residues. The V and J ends lost 0 bases and 11 bases respectively, with 17 bases between them. Per the germline V gene, CDR1 is SGHRS and CDR2 is YFSETQ. CDR3 sequence reads: CASSLDVGGLDAFF. For the CDR3, the DNA is TGCGCCAGCAGCTTGGACGTCGGTGGATTGGACGCTTTCTTT.

The gene calls are TRBV29-1 and TRBJ1-2; 9 bases match TRBD1. V was clipped by 8 bases and J by 3 bases; unmatched bases: 16. Germline V gives CDR1 SQVTM, CDR2 ANQGSEA. The CDR3 sequence is 16 residues long. This CDR3 reads CSQKDLGQGSDYGYTF. CDR3 coding DNA: TGCAGCCAGAAAGACCTGGGACAGGGATCGGACTATGGCTACACCTTC.

This clone was seen a handful of times. This rearrangement joins TRBV19 to TRBJ1-6; possible D gene TRBD1, 5 bases. Germline lookup yields CDR1 LNHDA and CDR2 SQIVND (reference sequence). This CDR3 is 13 amino acids long. The germline V and J ends were trimmed by 4 bases and 9 bases, with 10 bases remaining between them. CDR3 amino acids: CASSNLDSSPLHF. Written as DNA, the CDR3 is TGTGCCAGTAGTAACCTCGACAGTTCACCCCTCCACTTT.

This clone has just a few counts. The rearrangement links TRBV2 to TRBJ2-1; 11 bases match TRBD2. Germline V lookup: CDR1 SNHLY, CDR2 FYNNEI. There are 16 residues in the CDR3. J gave up 5 bases and V 6 bases, and 9 bases lay outside the gene matches. The CDR3 DNA is TGTGCCAGCAGCCGTGATGGACTAGCGGGTGACAATGAGCAGTTCTTC. This gives the protein CASSRDGLAGDNEQFF.

This clone occurred a few times. The rearrangement uses TRBV4-2 and TRBJ2-1; no clear D. Germline V gene sequence: CDR1 LGHNA, CDR2 YNFKEQ. Deletions cut 4 bases from V and 9 bases from J, with 16 bases between. This CDR3 comprises 14 residues. In nucleotides, the CDR3 is TGTGCCAGCAGCCCGCCCCCGGCATTCGGTGAGCAGTTCTTC. Its protein product is CASSPPPAFGEQFF.

The genes are TRBV30 and TRBJ2-3; D perhaps matches TRBD1 (5 bases). V was cut by 3 bases and J by 4 bases, with 11 bases left in between. Germline V gives CDR1 GTSNPN, CDR2 SVGIG (reference sequence). The CDR3 is made up of 13 amino acids. Here the CDR3 reads CAWRGRVPDTQYF. For the CDR3, the DNA is TGTGCCTGGAGGGGGCGCGTCCCAGATACGCAGTATTTT.

The V gene is TRBV25-1, the J gene TRBJ2-3; D unclear. Trimming pared 6 bases from V and 0 bases from J, leaving 7 bases between. This CDR3 contains 13 residues. The germline gives CDR1 MGHDK, CDR2 SYGVNS. The CDR3 nucleotides are TGTGCCAGCAGACAGCTCAGCACAGATACGCAGTATTTT. This sequence encodes CASRQLSTDTQYF.

The rearrangement joins TRBV29-1 to TRBJ2-3; D might be TRBD1 (5 bases). Germline-derived CDR1 and CDR2 are SQVTM and ANQGSEA. The CDR3 runs 14 residues. V dropped 7 bases and J dropped 2 bases, with 16 bases sitting between them. CDR3 protein: CSANGHPFTDTQYF. The CDR3 DNA reads as TGCAGCGCAAACGGACACCCCTTCACAGATACGCAGTATTTT.